This T cell receptor (beta chain) came from a study of T cells expressing NK-cell markers. General observations from the study: In several donors, these clonotypes also led the CD3+CD56-NKG2C+ fraction. Six or seven donors carried dominant NKG2C+ clonotypes that made up roughly 1.0-7.5% of their CD8+ T cells.

Comment on this clonotype: Antigen: not known.

This CDR3 has 12 amino acids. Germline V gene sequence: CDR1 DFQATT, CDR2 SNEGSKA (reference sequence). The cDNA for TCR beta came from 5'RACE template switching with UMIs. After re-calling the 5' RACE reads, TCRdb lists one entry per CDR3 protein, DNA absent. The sample data list about 160,000 distinct CDR3 sequences. The sequencing sample was made of blood T cells: a sorted CD56 or NKG2C T cell subset, CD4+ or CD8+ T cells, or bulk PBMC T cells (not recorded which). This TCR was recovered from a woman aged 18 to 75 in good health. The chain is built from TRBV20-1 and TRBJ2-7; TCRdb reports TRBD1, a call that lacks DNA to check it against. CDR3 in amino acids: CSALPGGNEQYF.